This TCR beta chain was sequenced during a study of shared T cell receptors in the human thymus. Only in-frame clones appear in the TCRdb table, and some are missing; sequencing was by immunoSEQ multiplex PCR. Among 450,000 to 650,000 clones, roughly 74% were seen once, and the ten largest hold around 0.013%. The germline V gene encodes CDR1 MGHRA and CDR2 YSYEKL. CDR3 length equals 16 residues. After removal of 4 bases from V and 5 bases from J, the junction contained 12 bases not matched to a gene. This clone was counted once. These data were likewise used in another study, on human thymus T cells. As that study records: Repertoires sampled from thymus and blood appeared biased in V and J gene usage.

J is TRBJ2-3 and V is TRBV4-1; TRBD2 matches 7 bases. The sample consisted of thymocytes. The receptor was derived from a boy less than two years old with a congenital heart defect. Here the CDR3 reads CASSPWRTRVEDTQYF. For the CDR3, the DNA is TGCGCCAGCAGCCCGTGGAGGACTAGGGTCGAAGATACGCAGTATTTT.